The rows below give T cell receptor beta chains drawn from one sample of a study of cytomegalovirus exposure and HLA in healthy donors. The method was immunoSEQ multiplex PCR; TCRdb's version includes in-frame clones alone and lacks a portion of them. The repertoire holds about 140,000 clones, with around a tenth as singletons. Sequenced: PBMCs. Receptors originate from a male donor in good health and CMV-seronegative. The CDR3 runs from the conserved cysteine through the conserved F or W. Fields, in order: V gene, D gene, J gene, CDR3 length, clone size, CDR3 protein, CDR3 DNA. A D gene is named only where the DNA matches it firmly. The size field is filled for only some rows; it gives once, few, many or a size class.

TRBV28	TRBD1	TRBJ1-2	14	few	CASSFGTGDYGYTF	TGTGCCAGCAGTTTCGGGACAGGGGACTATGGCTACACCTTC
TRBV9	TRBD2	TRBJ2-1	17	NA	CASSVIGGSIYVNEQFF	TGTGCCAGCAGCGTAATAGGCGGGAGTATATACGTCAATGAGCAGTTCTTC
TRBV7-9	NA	TRBJ2-6	15	NA	CASSLGGEGANVLTF	TGTGCCAGCAGCTTAGGCGGGGAAGGGGCCAACGTCCTGACTTTC
TRBV10-3	TRBD1	TRBJ2-2	14	NA	CAISVTGGTGELFF	TGTGCCATCAGTGTTACAGGGGGGACCGGGGAGCTGTTTTTT
TRBV4-1	TRBD1	TRBJ1-6	14	NA	CASSPRTGDSPLHF	TGCGCCAGCAGCCCACGGACAGGGGATTCACCCCTCCACTTT
TRBV7-9	NA	TRBJ1-2	15	NA	CASSLSTKQDYGYTF	TGTGCCAGCAGCTTATCCACCAAACAAGACTATGGCTACACCTTC
TRBV5-1	NA	TRBJ1-4	14	NA	CASSFAGVAEKLFF	TGCGCCAGCAGCTTCGCAGGGGTGGCTGAAAAACTGTTTTTT
TRBV2	NA	TRBJ1-1	14	few	CASSEIGGNTEAFF	TGTGCCAGCAGCGAAATAGGGGGGAACACTGAAGCTTTCTTT
TRBV15	TRBD1	TRBJ1-1	17	few	CATSRDFGQGGKSEAFF	TGTGCCACCAGCAGAGATTTCGGACAGGGGGGTAAGTCTGAAGCTTTCTTT
TRBV10-2	NA	TRBJ2-4	16	NA	CASSDGSRLAKNIQYF	TGCGCCAGCAGTGATGGGTCCAGGCTAGCCAAAAACATTCAGTACTTC
TRBV11-2	TRBD1	TRBJ1-1	15	few	CASSLGGTGAAEAFF	TGTGCCAGCAGCTTAGGGGGGACAGGGGCGGCTGAAGCTTTCTTT
TRBV4-3	TRBD1	TRBJ2-6	19	few	CASSQEGSRQGAGANVLTF	TGCGCCAGCAGCCAAGAGGGATCCCGACAGGGGGCCGGGGCCAACGTCCTGACTTTC
TRBV27	NA	TRBJ1-1	12	few	CASSLTGSEAFF	TGTGCCAGCAGTCTCACAGGGTCTGAAGCTTTCTTT
TRBV4-2	NA	TRBJ1-2	16	few	CASSQQLQGPNYGYTF	TGTGCCAGCAGCCAACAACTGCAGGGTCCTAACTATGGCTACACCTTC
TRBV19	TRBD1	TRBJ1-2	15	few	CASSIGDRANYGYTF	TGTGCCAGTAGTATAGGGGACAGGGCCAACTATGGCTACACCTTC
TRBV9	TRBD2	TRBJ2-3	16	NA	CASSYPSGTNTDTQYF	TGTGCCAGCAGCTATCCTAGCGGGACGAACACAGATACGCAGTATTTT
TRBV7-8	TRBD1	TRBJ2-3	15	NA	CASSFTGGGTDTQYF	TGTGCCAGCAGCTTTACAGGGGGCGGCACAGATACGCAGTATTTT
TRBV6-5	TRBD1	TRBJ2-2	15	few	CASTGQGTNTGELFF	TGTGCCAGCACCGGACAGGGAACGAACACCGGGGAGCTGTTTTTT
TRBV5-1	NA	TRBJ1-4	13	NA	CASSSGELRELFF	TGCGCCAGCAGCTCGGGGGAGCTCCGGGAACTGTTTTTT
TRBV19	NA	TRBJ1-1	14	few	CASAPTEGEPEAFF	TGTGCCAGTGCCCCCACCGAAGGGGAACCTGAAGCTTTCTTT
TRBV19	NA	TRBJ2-6	16	few	CASRKVGAGGANVLTF	TGTGCCAGTAGGAAGGTCGGGGCGGGGGGGGCCAACGTCCTGACTTTC
TRBV27	NA	TRBJ1-1	14	NA	CASSPSGYLRRAFF	TGTGCCAGCAGTCCCTCCGGGTACCTCAGGAGGGCTTTCTTT
TRBV29-1	NA	TRBJ1-2	11	few	CSVGAYYGYTF	TGCAGCGTGGGAGCCTACTATGGCTACACCTTC
TRBV19	NA	TRBJ1-1	15	NA	CASIGQSKFNTEAFF	TGTGCCAGTATCGGACAGTCGAAATTTAACACTGAAGCTTTCTTT
TRBV7-2	TRBD1	TRBJ1-1	14	NA	CASSPDRAGTEAFF	TGTGCCAGCAGCCCCGACAGGGCTGGCACTGAAGCTTTCTTT
TRBV28	NA	TRBJ2-2	13	NA	CASREAGTGELFF	TGTGCCAGCAGGGAAGCAGGCACCGGGGAGCTGTTTTTT
TRBV18	TRBD1	TRBJ2-2	15	NA	CASSPDRGNTGELFF	TGTGCCAGCTCACCCGACAGGGGGAACACCGGGGAGCTGTTTTTT
TRBV2	TRBD1	TRBJ2-5	14	NA	CASRGDRGISAQYF	TGTGCCAGCAGGGGGGACAGGGGAATCTCGGCCCAGTACTTC
TRBV28	TRBD1	TRBJ2-7	14	NA	CASSAGTGGYEQYF	TGTGCCAGCAGCGCCGGGACAGGTGGGTACGAGCAGTACTTC